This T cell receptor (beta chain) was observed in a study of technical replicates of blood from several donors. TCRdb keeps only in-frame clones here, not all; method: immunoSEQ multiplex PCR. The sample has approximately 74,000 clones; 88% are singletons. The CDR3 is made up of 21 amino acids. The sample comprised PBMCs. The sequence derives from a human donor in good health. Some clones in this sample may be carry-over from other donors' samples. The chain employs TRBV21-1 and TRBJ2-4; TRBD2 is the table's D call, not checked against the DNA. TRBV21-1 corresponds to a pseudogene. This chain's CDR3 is CASSKGGPSGTSGRGSNIQYF. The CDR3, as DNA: TGTGCCAGCAGCAAAGGCGGACCCTCCGGGACTAGCGGGAGGGGATCCAACATTCAGTACTTC.